The T cell receptor beta chain described here comes from a study of blood T cell repertoires in COVID-19. Trimming removed 6 bases from V and 2 bases from J, with 4 bases in between. The CDR3 extends over 12 amino acids. Germline CDR1 is LNHDA and CDR2 is SQIVND (reference sequence). As for this clone: The sample carries other DNA sequences with the same CDR3.

Sequenced by immunoSEQ multiplex PCR; TCRdb stores in-frame clones only, minus some. The repertoire includes about 180,000 clones, about nine tenths of them detected once, and 20% sits in the top ten. The source of this sequence is a man between 65 and 80 years old with active or convalescent COVID-19. The chain uses TRBV19 and TRBJ2-2; D gene uncertain. The material sequenced was peripheral blood. CDR3 protein: CASRGNTGELFF. In DNA, the CDR3 is TGTGCCAGTAGGGGCAACACCGGGGAGCTGTTTTTT.